One and the same sample provided the 19 T cell receptor beta chains below, sequenced in a study of T-cell reconstitution after alpha-beta-depleted transplantation in children. Unique molecular identifiers were used to barcode this TCRbeta library. TCRdb itself ran the PCR reads through MiXCR, one entry per CDR3 protein. There are about 280,000 distinct CDR3 sequences in the sample; around 10% occur only once, and 20% to 30% lies in the top ten. The input for sequencing was peripheral blood, taken 180 days after TCRalphabeta/CD19-depleted stem cell transplant. The receptors shown here come from a male patient under 10 years old who had a stem cell transplant for chronic granulomatous disease, so the T cells may come from the graft donor.

In its sample, this clonotype was seen many times. V usage is TRBV7-9 and J usage is TRBJ2-7, with D unresolved. V was shortened by 1 base and J by 7 bases, with 14 bases between the two germline ends. The CDR3 length is 14 residues. CDR1 and CDR2 from the germline V gene are SEHNR and FQNEAQ (reference sequence). The CDR3 protein is CASSLVAGYNEQYF. The CDR3 DNA reads TGTGCCAGCAGCTTAGTTGCAGGATACAATGAGCAGTACTTC.

This clonotype was observed at least ten times. V is TRBV9 and J is TRBJ2-1; tentative D call: TRBD2 (5 bases). The length of the CDR3 is 13 residues. Trimming took 3 bases from V and 6 from J, leaving 10 bases between them. Germline CDR1 and CDR2: SGDLS and YYNGEE. The CDR3 here is CASSDSGANEQFF. CDR3 in DNA: TGTGCCAGCAGCGACAGCGGCGCCAATGAGCAGTTCTTC.

This clonotype was detected ten times or more. This chain connects TRBV11-2 to TRBJ2-1; D perhaps matches TRBD2 (5 bases). The CDR3 contains 14 residues. Germline CDR1 reads SGHAT; CDR2 reads FQNNGV. The V end lost 3 bases, the J end lost 3 bases, and 9 bases lay between the germline ends. The CDR3 DNA follows: TGTGCCAGCAGCTTTGGACTGAACTACAATGAGCAGTTCTTC. The encoded protein is CASSFGLNYNEQFF.

Comment on this clonotype: This may be a read error: a much more frequent sequence differs by one nucleotide. No conserved phenylalanine or tryptophan is present at the end of the CDR3, so a read error is the likely explanation. This rearrangement joins TRBV20-1 to TRBJ2-7; 10 bases fit TRBD2. There are 15 residues in the CDR3. CDR1 and CDR2 (germline): DFQATT, SNEGSKA (reference sequence). V was pared by 3 bases and J by 6 bases, with 11 bases of the junction left unmatched. This CDR3 reads CSASPPQREGIEQYY. The CDR3 DNA is TGCAGTGCTAGCCCCCCGCAGCGGGAGGGTATCGAGCAGTACTAC.

This clonotype was seen repeatedly, ten times or more. The J gene is TRBJ2-1, the V gene TRBV9; D uncertain. CDR3 length: 12 amino acids. V shed 4 bases and J shed 6 bases, with 8 bases lying between them. Germline assignment: CDR1 SGDLS and CDR2 YYNGEE. Here the CDR3 reads CASSRALNEQFF. In DNA, the CDR3 is TGTGCCAGCAGCCGGGCCCTCAATGAGCAGTTCTTC.

CDR3 nucleotide sequence: TGCGCCAGCAGCCAAGCCCGGGACAGGGCGTGGGCTTTCTTT. This encodes CASSQARDRAWAFF. V usage is TRBV4-3 and J usage is TRBJ1-1, with TRBD1 matching 9 bases. V shed 1 base, J shed 11 bases, and the junction held 8 bases outside the gene matches. CDR3 size: 14 residues. Per the germline V gene, CDR1 is LGHNA and CDR2 is YSLEER.

This clonotype was counted ten times or more. The V call is TRBV12-3 or TRBV12-4, the J call TRBJ2-3; 8 bases map to TRBD2. CDR3 length equals 15 residues. V shed 5 bases, J shed 0 bases, and the junction held 4 bases outside the gene matches. This CDR3 is CASSAGTRSTDTQYF. Written as DNA, the CDR3 is TGTGCCAGCAGTGCCGGGACTAGAAGCACAGATACGCAGTATTTT.

This chain uses TRBV18 with TRBJ2-7; the D gene could be TRBD1 or TRBD2 (5 bases each). The CDR3 runs to 15 residues. CDR1 and CDR2 (germline): KGHSH, LQKENI. Deletions cut 0 bases from V and 6 bases from J, with 15 bases between. The CDR3 loop is CASSPPGGGDGEQYF. In DNA, the CDR3 is TGTGCCAGCTCACCACCCGGTGGTGGGGACGGCGAGCAGTACTTC.

Ten or more counts support this clonotype. V gene TRBV5-1 combines with J gene TRBJ1-1; D call uncertain. Germline V gene sequence: CDR1 SGHRS, CDR2 YFSETQ. V gave up 1 base and J gave up 0 bases, with 7 bases separating them. CDR3 length: 14 amino acids. The CDR3 DNA is TGCGCCAGCAGCTTGACAGCAATGAACACTGAAGCTTTCTTT. Protein sequence: CASSLTAMNTEAFF. Full variable domain (rest looked up from reference TRBV5-1 and TRBJ1-1): KAGVTQTPRYLIKTRGQQVTLSCSPISGHRSVSWYQQTPGQGLQFLFEYFSETQRNKGNFPGRFSGRQFSNSRSEMNVSTLELGDSALYLCASSLTAMNTEAFFGQGTRLTVV.

There are many counts of this clonotype. The V gene is TRBV6-2 or TRBV6-3, the J gene TRBJ2-2, with 7 positions matching TRBD1. The CDR3 spans 15 residues. CDR1 is MNHEY and CDR2 is SVGEGT in the germline V gene. Trimming at V came to 6 bases and at J to 3 bases, leaving 7 bases not matched to a gene. CDR3 residues: CASRQGQRYTGELFF. In DNA, the CDR3 is TGTGCCAGCAGGCAGGGACAGCGATACACCGGGGAGCTGTTTTTT.

This clonotype was seen many times. The CDR3 spells CASSGLAGNNEQFF. The DNA for the CDR3 is TGTGCCAGCAGCGGACTAGCGGGTAACAATGAGCAGTTCTTC. V is TRBV7-9 and J is TRBJ2-1; 11 bases align to TRBD2. Trimming cost V 5 bases and J 5 bases; bases outside gene matches: 2. This CDR3 has 14 amino acids. Germline CDR1 reads SEHNR; CDR2 reads FQNEAQ (reference sequence).

This clonotype occurred many times. V and J are TRBV20-1 and TRBJ2-5; 8 bases align to TRBD1. The V gene end was trimmed by 7 bases and the J gene end by 4 bases; junction bases not matched to a gene: 2. This CDR3 comprises 11 residues. Per germline, CDR1 DFQATT and CDR2 SNEGSKA (reference sequence). This CDR3 reads CSGGQGETQYF. CDR3 nucleotide sequence: TGCAGTGGTGGACAGGGAGAGACCCAGTACTTC.

At least ten counts were recorded for this clonotype. The V call is TRBV6-5, the J call TRBJ1-2, with 8 bases identical to TRBD1. The CDR3 is made up of 16 amino acids. Germline V gene data show CDR1 as MNHEY and CDR2 as SVGAGI. Trimming cost V 4 bases and J 8 bases; bases outside gene matches: 15. The CDR3 spells CASSSRDRNLGLGYTF. DNA of the CDR3: TGTGCCAGCAGTTCCCGGGACAGGAACCTGGGGCTGGGCTACACCTTC.

Details on this clonotype: A much larger clone sits a single nucleotide away, making a read error possible. CDR3 DNA sequence: TGTGCCAGCAGTGAAAGGATAGCGGGGCGGGCAGATACGCAGTATTTT. This codes for CASSERIAGRADTQYF. The V call is TRBV25-1, the J call TRBJ2-3, with 8 positions matching TRBD2. The CDR3 totals 16 residues. CDR1 MGHDK and CDR2 SYGVNS come from the germline V gene. Unmatched junction bases numbered 8, after V lost 2 bases and J lost 4 bases.

In its sample, this clonotype was seen many times. The rearrangement links TRBV20-1 to TRBJ1-2, with TRBD1 matching over 11 bases. The ends lost 3 bases at V and 0 bases at J; junction bases unmatched: 9. This CDR3 is 17 amino acids long. CDR1 is DFQATT and CDR2 is SNEGSKA in the germline V gene (reference sequence). The CDR3: CSARGGTGGKTNYGYTF. The CDR3 DNA follows: TGCAGTGCTAGGGGGGGGACAGGGGGAAAGACTAACTATGGCTACACCTTC.

This clonotype was seen ten or more times. One end of the junction is discordant with germline, which a read error may explain. This sequence joins TRBV29-1 and TRBJ1-2; D gene ambiguous. Germline CDR1 reads SQVTM; CDR2 reads ANQGSEA. The CDR3 spans 11 residues. CDR3 coding DNA: TGCAGCGTTGAAGATCTGTGGTTCCTCAACTTC. This sequence encodes CSVEDLWFLNF.

This clonotype was counted ten times or more. The chain joins TRBV6-5 to TRBJ1-2, with a possible D match to TRBD1 (5 bases). Between the trimmed V and J ends, which lost 4 bases and 8 bases, there was a span of 11 bases. This CDR3 spans 12 amino acids. Germline V gene data show CDR1 as MNHEY and CDR2 as SVGAGI. The CDR3 region has the DNA TGTGCCAGCAGTTCGCAGGGAAACGGCTACACCTTC. This encodes CASSSQGNGYTF.

This clonotype appeared many times. The chain uses TRBV25-1 and TRBJ1-1; the match to TRBD1 covers 7 bases. The CDR3 contains 13 residues. CDR1 MGHDK and CDR2 SYGVNS come from the germline V gene. The ends lost 1 base at V and 8 bases at J; junction bases unmatched: 4. The CDR3 loop is CASSELLRGEAFF. The CDR3 nucleotides are TGTGCCAGCAGTGAATTACTCAGGGGGGAAGCTTTCTTT.

The gene calls are TRBV4-3 and TRBJ1-6; possible D gene TRBD1, 6 bases. The CDR3 sequence is 15 residues long. The V and J ends lost 5 bases and 3 bases respectively, with 11 bases between them. CDR1 is LGHNA and CDR2 is YSLEER in the germline V gene. CDR3 in amino acids: CASSLQGGYNSPLHF. CDR3 DNA: TGCGCCAGCAGCTTACAGGGAGGCTATAATTCACCCCTCCACTTT.